This T cell receptor (beta chain) emerged from a study of post-analysis software for immune sequencing data (dated by TCRdb to 2015 to 2017). Regarding the research as a whole: Recorded disease courses included relapsing-remitting, secondary progressive and progressive-relapsing multiple sclerosis, with some patients lacking subtype annotation. Patient repertoires were compared against about a dozen previously published healthy control repertoires from donors aged roughly 6 to 28 years. A subset of samples was prepared in parallel using single-end sample barcoding, then pooled and co-amplified after Illumina adapter ligation. Summary of the overall study and its limitations: Patients showed significantly higher frequencies than controls for 4 or 5 TRBV segments, among them TRBV5-6, TRBV5-1 and TRBV20-1. The multiple sclerosis patient group was slightly younger than the control group. Normalized Chao1 diversity was significantly lower in multiple sclerosis patients than controls, suggesting substantial peripheral T-cell clonal expansion. Direct clustering with F measure showed strong co-clustering of samples prepared in the same batch, prompting a batch-effect correction.

From its cysteine to its phenylalanine, the CDR3 spans 16 amino acids. The entry retains the CDR3 DNA only, 48 bases that are in frame from base 1. Per the germline V gene, SGHVS is the CDR1 and FNYEAQ is the CDR2. The V end loses 4 bases and the J end loses 1 base, and a stretch of 13 bases separates them. The method behind the library was PCR. Sequencing took place on an Illumina HiSeq 2500. Unique molecular identifiers were incorporated into TCR beta cDNA libraries to reduce PCR and sequencing biases. Approximately 500,000 cDNA molecules were obtained per 1 to 10 million input T cells, so each molecule approximated one T cell. The same protocol used for the earlier healthy control dataset was applied to prepare and sequence the patient libraries. Samples belonging to the same batch were prepared together, multiplexed and sequenced on a shared HiSeq lane. The paper's processing steps were these. MIGEC handled the raw barcoded reads, throwing out single-read molecular identifier groups before consensus assembly and CDR3 extraction. VDJtools was used for post-analysis of the clonotype tables, with diversity normalized by down-sampling every dataset to the smallest sample size. To correct batch-related cross-sample contamination, repertoire overlap clustering matched CDR3 amino acid sequences but not nucleotide sequences. In-frame beta chains were kept once TCRdb had trimmed the public reads at Q25 with fastp and called clones with MiXCR. Rows merge per CDR3 protein into single entries with the most common DNA and genes. The V and J calls were determined by TCRdb, not by the authors. The sample contains 650,000 to 850,000 distinct CDR3 sequences, roughly half of them found a single time. The ten largest make up approximately 4.3% of the sample.

To demonstrate the VDJtools post-analysis software, TCR beta repertoires were profiled from the peripheral blood of 13 young patients with multiple sclerosis. The multiple sclerosis patients were children and adolescents ranging in age from roughly 6 to 16 years. This clonotype was seen once. Its specific antigen is unknown. Per-base quality was not reported, and no clone a single base away is much larger than it. What was sequenced was blood. Recombination linked TRBV7-6 to TRBJ2-2, with the identity of the D gene unclear. This clonotype originated in a girl under 18 with multiple sclerosis. The CDR3 protein is CASSSQYDENTGELFF. Here is the DNA: TGTGCCAGCAGCTCGCAATATGACGAGAACACCGGGGAGCTGTTTTTT.